This TCR beta chain comes out of a study of CD8 T cells in Susac syndrome. Random hexamers served to reverse transcribe about 0.5 to 1 ug RNA. TCRdb reanalysed the immunoSEQ multiplex PCR reads using MiXCR and keeps one entry per CDR3 protein. This sample has roughly 190,000 distinct CDR3 sequences, with over 85% found just once. The clonotype was recovered from a human donor in good health. Input material: CD4+ T cells from PBMCs.

For the CDR3, the DNA is TGTGCCAGTAGAGGGACCAACACAGATACGCAGTATTTT. Translated, it gives CASRGTNTDTQYF. V and J are TRBV19 and TRBJ2-3; either TRBD1 or TRBD2 may supply D (5 bases each). Trimming removed 6 bases at V and 2 bases at J, with 9 bases between. The germline gives CDR1 LNHDA, CDR2 SQIVND (reference sequence). This CDR3 region has 13 residues.